The T cell receptor beta chain under discussion was sequenced for a study of technical replicates of blood from several donors. Sequencing used immunoSEQ multiplex PCR; TCRdb keeps in-frame clones, though not all of them. The data contain 100,000 or so clones, 96% of them singletons. CDR3 length equals 14 residues. Germline V gene sequence: CDR1 WNHNN, CDR2 SYGVQD (reference sequence). Trimming cost V 5 bases and J 2 bases, with 9 bases left between them. This sequence joins TRBV10-1 and TRBJ2-2; D may be TRBD1 (5 bases). Sample: T cells isolated from PBMCs. This TCR was sampled from a human donor in good health. The CDR3 region is CASSWTPNTGELFF. DNA of the CDR3: TGCGCCAGCAGTTGGACACCTAACACCGGGGAGCTGTTTTTT.